The entry that follows covers one T cell receptor beta chain sequence. The CDR3 has 16 residues. V lost 4 bases, J lost 7 bases, and 9 bases stayed unmatched. In germline, CDR1 is SGHNT, CDR2 YYREEE (reference sequence). The data originate from a study of blood T cell repertoires in COVID-19. TCRdb keeps only in-frame clones here, not all; method: immunoSEQ multiplex PCR. The sample consists of some 15,000 clones, roughly nine tenths of them appearing once. The clonotype originates from a human donor in a cohort sampled during active COVID-19. The genes are TRBV5-4 and TRBJ2-2, with 11 bases fitting TRBD1. Source material: peripheral blood. CDR3: CASSRTSGQGDGELFF. For the CDR3, the DNA is TGTGCCAGCAGCCGAACCTCGGGACAGGGGGACGGGGAGCTGTTTTTT.